This T cell receptor (beta chain) was identified during a study of cytomegalovirus exposure and HLA in healthy donors (dated by TCRdb to the late 2010s). As for the study more broadly: In an earlier analysis of under 750 of the donors, under 300 Gb of sequence data and some 120 million unique TCR beta sequences from about 179 million T cells were reported. An early release covering around 630 HLA-typed donors comprised about 310 gigabases of sequencing data and tens of millions of unique TCR sequences. The genetic ancestry cluster associated with self-reported Caucasian donors included over 80% of the 350 to 500 genotyped donors. The study was designed to test whether signatures of past pathogen exposure could be identified by cataloging public T cell receptors. The study profiled the T cell repertoires of under 850 subjects by immunosequencing and related them to cytomegalovirus serostatus. A separate validation cohort of 100 to 150 different subjects was used in addition to the 666-subject first cohort. To predict cytomegalovirus infection status, the study brought together high-throughput TCR immunosequencing, statistical association of individual TCRs with disease status, and machine learning. A later analysis re-analyzed previously published TCR beta repertoires from several hundred donors and added high-resolution HLA genotyping to study TCR occurrence patterns. In the later analysis, no new phenotypic data were used to find candidate immune exposures; instead, reliance was placed on TCR beta sequences and their occurrence across donors. In an earlier analysis of 550 to 700 of the donors, high-throughput TCR beta sequencing was used to judge whether each TCR beta V gene segment behaved as functional or pseudogenic. Alongside the repertoire data, information on donor age, sex, ethnicity and CMV serostatus was compiled. A later genetic analysis took genome-wide SNP genotypes for about three fifths of the 666 donors and used that subset as a discovery cohort. Every repertoire in the discovery cohort had been generated on one and the same sequencing platform. Both class I and class II loci were covered by HLA typing, at four-digit resolution. The number of donors typed differed by locus, with about 629-640 for A, B, C, DRB1 and DQB1, more than 500 for DQA1, 606 for DPA1, and some 440 for DPB1. Four or five DR-DQ haplotypes were handled as single units for association and clustering, since linkage in the cohort was strong. Across 300 to 500 genotyped donors of the cohort, an average of approximately 240,000 unique TCR beta nucleotide sequences per donor were sequenced, and roughly 17% of those sequences were non-productive. What the research found in general, with its limitations: Most CMV-associated TCR beta chains appeared to be HLA-restricted in a later analysis, and the HLA associations seemed to be driven largely by CMV exposure. A total of 164 TCR beta chains were listed by the study as associated with cytomegalovirus. The cohort was sequenced for TCR beta chains only, and without alpha or paired-chain data the features that could be detected were limited. Compared with equally common non-associated chains, HLA-associated TCR beta chains in a later analysis were more clonally expanded and had lower generation probabilities. Specific HLA alleles were associated with roughly 16,000 TCR beta sequences at a false discovery rate of 0.05 in a later analysis. In an earlier analysis of fewer than 700 of the donors, most TCR beta V segments appeared in productive rearrangements about 87% or about 30% of the time, broadly matching IMGT annotations. The presence/absence analyses assumed that sequencing depth was roughly uniform across donors, and that assumption may not be true. In a later analysis, TCR association rates were found to vary across HLA loci, with the most associated TCRs seen for DRB1 alleles and the fewest for HLA-C alleles. Immune exposure information for the cohort was limited to CMV serostatus. Correlated functional status among segregating V segments might reflect linkage disequilibrium, but an unknown experimental factor could not be ruled out. In a later genetic analysis, a missense DCLRE1C variant was associated with V-gene and J-gene trimming of TCR beta chains, and the association was replicated in an independent cohort. Most TCR sequences were observed very rarely across donors, whereas some public TCRs were present in many individuals. When HLA alleles, especially DR and DQ, strongly co-occurred, TCR associations were difficult to assign to individual alleles. It was suggested by the authors that the approach could potentially be generalized to other disease states and immunological phenotypes. A few of the identified cytomegalovirus-associated TCR beta chains were confirmed in vitro to be specific for cytomegalovirus antigens. According to a later genetic analysis, donors in an Asian-associated ancestry cluster had fewer N-insertions in productive TCRs than the roughly 660-donor mean. Because HLA typing was unavailable for some donors at each locus, only the typed subset was used in association tests. A further reported finding was that TCR beta sequences accurately predicted the HLA-A and HLA-B alleles for most subjects in the first cohort. A group of highly shared sequence variants was considered likely to be a technical artifact of the sequencing pipeline. Because the 87-base-pair reads could not distinguish some IMGT-functional V segments, including TRBV6-2 and TRBV6-3, those segments were excluded. The classifier was reported to diagnose cytomegalovirus status with high specificity and sensitivity in both the original and validation cohorts. Roughly 17 rarely observed V segments, including chromosome 9 orphons, were excluded from the earlier analysis of some 590 of the donors because counts were too low. In a later analysis, several top co-occurrence clusters were reported to appear linked to parvovirus B19, influenza, CMV and Epstein-Barr virus.

Comment on this clone: Its antigen is still unknown.

The library was generated by the immunoSEQ multiplex PCR assay. A mixture of 60 forward primers for TCR Vbeta segments and 13 reverse primers for TCR Jbeta segments was used in the multiplex PCR. The CDR3 region of rearranged TCR beta genes was amplified from genomic DNA with a multiplex PCR assay. The Illumina HiSeq System was used to sequence the amplified TCR beta libraries as 87-base-pair reads. Per the original workflow: In a later analysis, tens of millions of unique TCR beta chains were counted across the roughly 670 repertoires, and approximately 11 million of these chains were shared by at least two donors. Raw reads were error-corrected and collapsed into unique sequences with a nearest-neighbor algorithm that merged closely related sequences to remove PCR and sequencing errors. Alignment of CDR3 sequences to IMGT reference sequences was used to assign V, D and J gene segments. For a sequence to be retained, at least a six-nucleotide match to both a V gene segment and a J gene segment was required. Rearrangements were classified as productive when the CDR3 lacked stop codons and remained in frame with V and J, and all other rearrangements were classified as non-productive. CDR3 was defined according to IMGT convention as the region running from the second conserved V-encoded cysteine to the conserved J-encoded phenylalanine. The earlier analysis of fewer than 700 of the donors excluded sequences that lacked an unambiguous match to a single V gene segment. In an earlier analysis of approximately 610 of the donors, V segments were called functional above 56.7% productive rearrangements and were called segregating when the between-donor standard deviation exceeded 5%. A statistical classification framework was built to diagnose cytomegalovirus status from the catalog of TCR beta chain sequences. V and J gene assignment, in a later analysis, came from comparing TCR nucleotide sequences with IMGT/GENE-DB human TR gene sequences. A later analysis assigned CDR3 sequences and most-parsimonious VDJ recombination scenarios with the TCRdist pipeline. In a later analysis, every TCR beta chain was defined by the combination of its CDR3 amino acid sequence and its V-gene family, and reads without a unique V-gene family were dropped. To address suspected cross-contamination and a sequencing artifact, a later analysis removed 592 highly shared, low-generation-probability nucleotide sequences. In a later analysis, a clonal expansion index for each public chain was calculated from normalized within-repertoire ranks of inferred template counts. In a later analysis, generation probabilities were computed with a VDJ recombination model fitted to out-of-frame rearrangements, and the resulting probabilities were checked against IGoR. A later analysis scored TCR-TCR, TCR-HLA and TCR-CMV co-occurrence with hypergeometric tests, applying a repertoire-size bias correction to TCR pairs. False discovery rates were estimated in a later analysis by permuting HLA or CMV assignments 20 times. In a later analysis, co-occurring TCRs were grouped with DBSCAN, and TCRdist sequence similarity was added when clustering was performed within HLA-allele-positive subsets. Repertoires with fewer than 30,000 or more than 120,000 public chains, plus five repertoires with anomalous nucleotide sharing, were excluded from co-occurrence clustering. Sourced from immuneACCESS, this table was stored by TCRdb with only in-frame sequences that have V and J called. A share of the clones is absent; for the studies checked, an unresolved V gene accounts for under half, and the remainder has no known explanation. The V and J calls and the clone size are those of that table, but D and trimming were determined from the DNA. The table for this sample lists about 74,000 clones. The ten most abundant clones make up around 7% of the sample.

V drops 3 bases and J drops 2 bases, leaving 11 bases in between. In the germline V gene (reference sequence), CDR1 corresponds to SEHNR and CDR2 to FQNEAQ. From cysteine to phenylalanine, the CDR3 is 14 amino acids long. The entry retains the CDR3 DNA only, 42 bases that are in frame from base 1. The cohort was made up of 666 healthy bone marrow donors. All cohort members were sampled while nominally healthy, although unrecorded immune exposures were likely present. The donor tested CMV seropositive and was one of the 289 seropositive cohort members. Each donor provided a peripheral blood sample, and peripheral blood mononuclear cells were used for TCR beta sequencing. Genomic DNA extraction from the blood cell samples was performed with the Qiagen DNeasy Blood Extraction Kit.

The TCR sequence derives from a female donor in good health and CMV-seropositive. The sample taken for sequencing was PBMCs. The sequence joins TRBV7-9 to TRBJ2-7; the D region possibly corresponds to TRBD1 (6 bases align). The bases read TGTGCCAGCAGCTTTGTCGGACAGACCTACGAGCAGTACTTC. Its coded protein is CASSFVGQTYEQYF.